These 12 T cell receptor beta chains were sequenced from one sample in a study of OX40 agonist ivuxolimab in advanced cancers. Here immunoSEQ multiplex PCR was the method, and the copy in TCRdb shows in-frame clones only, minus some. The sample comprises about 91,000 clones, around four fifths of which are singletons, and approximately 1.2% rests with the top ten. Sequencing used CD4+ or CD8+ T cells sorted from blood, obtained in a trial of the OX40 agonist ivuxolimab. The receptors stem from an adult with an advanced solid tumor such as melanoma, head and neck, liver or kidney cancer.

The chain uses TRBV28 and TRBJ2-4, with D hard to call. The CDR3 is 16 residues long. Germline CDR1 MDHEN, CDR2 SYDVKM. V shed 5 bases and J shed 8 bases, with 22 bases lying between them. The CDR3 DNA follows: TGTGCCAGCAGTCAATTGGACCGTCTCAGATTGGACATTCAGTACTTC. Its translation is CASSQLDRLRLDIQYF.

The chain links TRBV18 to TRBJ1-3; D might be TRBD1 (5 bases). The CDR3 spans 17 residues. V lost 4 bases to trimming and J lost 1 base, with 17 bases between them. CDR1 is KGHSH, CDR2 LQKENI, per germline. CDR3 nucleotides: TGTGCCAGCTCACTGACCTGGACAACTCATTCTGGAAACACCATATATTTT. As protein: CASSLTWTTHSGNTIYF.

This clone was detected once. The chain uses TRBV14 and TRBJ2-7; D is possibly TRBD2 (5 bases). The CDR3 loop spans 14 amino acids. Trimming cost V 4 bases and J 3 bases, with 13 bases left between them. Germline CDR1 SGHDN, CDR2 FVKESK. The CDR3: CASSPRPSGYEQYF. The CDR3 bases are TGTGCCAGCAGCCCCCGTCCCAGCGGCTACGAGCAGTACTTC. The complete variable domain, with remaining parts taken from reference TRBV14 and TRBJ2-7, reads EAGVTQFPSHSVIEKGQTVTLRCDPISGHDNLYWYRRVMGKEIKFLLHFVKESKQDESGMPNNRFLAERTGGTYSTLKVQPAELEDSGVYFCASSPRPSGYEQYFGPGTRLTVT.

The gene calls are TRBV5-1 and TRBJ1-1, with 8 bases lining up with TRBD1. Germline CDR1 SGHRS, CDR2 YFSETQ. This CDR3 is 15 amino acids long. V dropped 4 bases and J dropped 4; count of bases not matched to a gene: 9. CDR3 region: CASSRGQVEGTEAFF. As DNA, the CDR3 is TGCGCCAGCAGCCGGGGACAGGTTGAGGGCACTGAAGCTTTCTTT.

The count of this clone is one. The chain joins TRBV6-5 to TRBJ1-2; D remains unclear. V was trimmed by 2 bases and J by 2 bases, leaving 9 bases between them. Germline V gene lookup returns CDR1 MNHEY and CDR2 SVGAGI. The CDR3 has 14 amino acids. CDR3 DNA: TGTGCCAGCAGTTACGGTGGAAAAAACTATGGCTACACCTTC. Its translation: CASSYGGKNYGYTF.

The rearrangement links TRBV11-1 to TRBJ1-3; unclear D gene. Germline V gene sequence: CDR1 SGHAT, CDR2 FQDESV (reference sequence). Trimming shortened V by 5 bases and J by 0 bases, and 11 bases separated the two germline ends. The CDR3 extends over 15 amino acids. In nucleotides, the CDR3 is TGTGCCAGCAGCGACCTCGAGGTCTCTGGAAACACCATATATTTT. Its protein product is CASSDLEVSGNTIYF.

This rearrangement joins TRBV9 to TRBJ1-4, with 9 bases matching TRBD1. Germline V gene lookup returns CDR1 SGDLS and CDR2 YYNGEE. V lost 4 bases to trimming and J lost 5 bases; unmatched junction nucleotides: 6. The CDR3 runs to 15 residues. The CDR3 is CASSPLDRGNEKLFF. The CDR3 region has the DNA TGTGCCAGCAGCCCGCTGGACAGGGGCAATGAAAAACTGTTTTTT. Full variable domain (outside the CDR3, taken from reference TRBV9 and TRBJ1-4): DSGVTQTPKHLITATGQRVTLRCSPRSGDLSVYWYQQSLDQGLQFLIQYYNGEERAKGNILERFSAQQFPDLHSELNLSSLELGDSALYFCASSPLDRGNEKLFFGSGTQLSVL.

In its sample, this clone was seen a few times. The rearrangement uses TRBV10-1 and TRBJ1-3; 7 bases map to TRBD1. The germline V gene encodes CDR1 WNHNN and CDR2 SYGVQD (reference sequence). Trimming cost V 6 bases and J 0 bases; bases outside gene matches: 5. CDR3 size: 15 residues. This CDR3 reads CASRVTGVSGNTIYF. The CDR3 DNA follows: TGCGCCAGCAGGGTTACAGGGGTCTCTGGAAACACCATATATTTT.

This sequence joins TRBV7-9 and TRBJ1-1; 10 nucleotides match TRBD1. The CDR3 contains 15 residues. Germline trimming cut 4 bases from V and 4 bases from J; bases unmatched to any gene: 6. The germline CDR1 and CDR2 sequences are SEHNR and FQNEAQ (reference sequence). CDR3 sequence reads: CASSWTGGFGTEAFF. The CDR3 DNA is TGTGCCAGCAGCTGGACAGGGGGTTTTGGCACTGAAGCTTTCTTT.

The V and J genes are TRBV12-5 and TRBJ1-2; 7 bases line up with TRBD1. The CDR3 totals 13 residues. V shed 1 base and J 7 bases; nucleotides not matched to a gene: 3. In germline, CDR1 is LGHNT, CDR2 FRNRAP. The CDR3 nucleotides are TGTGCTAGTGGTTTGGCAGGGGGGGCTGGCTACACCTTC. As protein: CASGLAGGAGYTF.

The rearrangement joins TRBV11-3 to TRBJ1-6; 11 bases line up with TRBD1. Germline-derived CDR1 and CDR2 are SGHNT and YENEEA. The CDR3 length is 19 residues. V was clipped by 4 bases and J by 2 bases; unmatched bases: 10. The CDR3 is CASSSNPGQGAAYNSPLHF. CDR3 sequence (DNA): TGTGCCAGCAGCTCAAACCCAGGACAGGGGGCCGCCTATAATTCACCCCTCCACTTT.

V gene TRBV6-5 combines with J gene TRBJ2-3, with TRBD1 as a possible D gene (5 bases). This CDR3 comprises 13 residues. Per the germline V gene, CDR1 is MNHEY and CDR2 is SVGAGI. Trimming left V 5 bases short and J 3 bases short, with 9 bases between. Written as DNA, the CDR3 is TGTGCCAGCAGTCGGCGACAGACAGATACGCAGTATTTT. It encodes CASSRRQTDTQYF.